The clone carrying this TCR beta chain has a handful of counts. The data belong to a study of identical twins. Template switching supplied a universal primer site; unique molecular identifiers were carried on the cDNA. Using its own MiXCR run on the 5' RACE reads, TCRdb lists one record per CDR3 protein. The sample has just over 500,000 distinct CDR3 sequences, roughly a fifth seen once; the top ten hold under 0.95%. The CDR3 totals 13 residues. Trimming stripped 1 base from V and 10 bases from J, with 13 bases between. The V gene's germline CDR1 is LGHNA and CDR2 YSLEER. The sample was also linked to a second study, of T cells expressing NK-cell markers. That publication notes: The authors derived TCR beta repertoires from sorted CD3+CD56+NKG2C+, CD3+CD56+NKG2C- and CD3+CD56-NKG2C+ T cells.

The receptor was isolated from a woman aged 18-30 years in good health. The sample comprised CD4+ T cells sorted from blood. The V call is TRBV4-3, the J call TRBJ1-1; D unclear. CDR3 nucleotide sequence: TGCGCCAGCAGCCAAGTGGTATCTGGCGGAGCTTTCTTT. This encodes CASSQVVSGGAFF.